The 9 T cell receptor beta chains given below trace back to one sample, sequenced in a study of cytomegalovirus exposure and HLA in healthy donors (TCRdb year 2017). Library preparation employed the immunoSEQ multiplex PCR assay. A mixture of 60 forward primers for TCR Vbeta segments and 13 reverse primers for TCR Jbeta segments was used in the multiplex PCR. TCRdb took this table from immuneACCESS and kept in-frame rearrangements with V and J called. Such tables lack part of the clones; where checked against another copy, unresolved V genes explain under half of the gap, and the rest is unexplained. The sample data list approximately 100,000 clones, and around 82% of these were observed just once. 2% to 2.5% of the sample goes to the ten largest clones. The sample consisted of PBMCs. These receptor sequences come from a man younger than 30 in good health and CMV-seronegative.

The rearrangement uses TRBV9 and TRBJ1-1; weak D call: TRBD1 (5 bases). Looked up from germline, CDR1 is SGDLS and CDR2 is YYNGEE. V gave up 0 bases and J gave up 2 bases, with 14 bases separating them. The CDR3 runs 16 residues. The CDR3 loop reads CASSVEGVRSNTEAFF. The CDR3 coding sequence is TGTGCCAGCAGCGTAGAAGGGGTTCGCTCAAACACTGAAGCTTTCTTT. Based on the CDR3 plus reference TRBV9 and TRBJ1-1, the full variable domain is DSGVTQTPKHLITATGQRVTLRCSPRSGDLSVYWYQQSLDQGLQFLIQYYNGEERAKGNILERFSAQQFPDLHSELNLSSLELGDSALYFCASSVEGVRSNTEAFFGQGTRLTVV.

The chain combines TRBV5-1 with TRBJ2-2; D is uncertain. V was trimmed by 4 bases and J by 1 base, leaving 14 bases between them. CDR3 length equals 16 residues. The germline gives CDR1 SGHRS, CDR2 YFSETQ. CDR3 nucleotides: TGCGCCAGCAGCCAACAGCTGATTTTGAACACCGGGGAGCTGTTTTTT. As protein: CASSQQLILNTGELFF.

This clone was detected a few times. The J gene is TRBJ2-3, the V gene TRBV7-2, with a tentative D call TRBD1 (5 bases). V was clipped by 0 bases and J by 6 bases, with 7 bases between them. Germline loops: CDR1 SGHTA, CDR2 FQGNSA. The CDR3 length is 13 residues. This chain's CDR3 is CASSLAAGDTQYF. CDR3 nucleotides: TGTGCCAGCAGCTTAGCGGCAGGGGATACGCAGTATTTT.

The V call is TRBV10-2, the J call TRBJ2-7, with D maybe TRBD2 (6 bases). V lost 7 bases and J 9 bases, leaving 22 bases between the germline ends. Germline CDR1 WSHSY, CDR2 SAAADI. The CDR3 totals 14 residues. CDR3 region: CASKAAALSGGQYF. The CDR3, as DNA: TGCGCCAGCAAGGCGGCAGCTCTATCCGGGGGGCAGTACTTC.

As DNA, the CDR3 is TGTGCCAGTAATAAGGGACAGGTCAAAAACATTCAGTACTTC. This encodes CASNKGQVKNIQYF. J is TRBJ2-4 and V is TRBV19; 8 bases agree with TRBD1. The germline V gene has CDR1 LNHDA and CDR2 SQIVND (reference sequence). The trim removed 7 bases at V and 3 bases at J, leaving 5 bases unmatched. This CDR3 has 14 residues.

This chain links TRBV12-5 with TRBJ1-1; D ambiguous. The germline V gene encodes CDR1 LGHNT and CDR2 FRNRAP. Trimming shortened V by 2 bases and J by 3 bases, and 13 bases separated the two germline ends. This CDR3 comprises 15 residues. In nucleotides, the CDR3 is TGTGCTAGTGGTTTGAAACAGACACTTCACACTGAAGCTTTCTTT. Its translation: CASGLKQTLHTEAFF.

This clone was detected once. The chain uses TRBV6-1 and TRBJ1-3; D is undetermined. The V gene's germline CDR1 is MNHNS and CDR2 SASEGT. This CDR3 has 12 residues. Trimming took off 6 bases at V and 2 bases at J, with 5 bases between the two ends. CDR3 in amino acids: CASSPAGNTIYF. The CDR3 DNA is TGTGCCAGCAGCCCGGCTGGAAACACCATATATTTT.

V usage is TRBV7-9 and J usage is TRBJ2-1; TRBD2 matches 12 bases. Germline lookup yields CDR1 SEHNR and CDR2 FQNEAQ (reference sequence). The CDR3 sequence is 15 residues long. J was trimmed by 12 bases and V by 5 bases; bases with no gene match: 11. The CDR3 nucleotides are TGTGCCAGCAGCCATCCGGGACTAGCGGGTCCAAGGCAGTTCTTC. It translates to CASSHPGLAGPRQFF. Drawing the rest from reference TRBV7-9 and TRBJ2-1, the complete variable domain is DTGVSQNPRHKITKRGQNVTFRCDPISEHNRLYWYRQTLGQGPEFLTYFQNEAQLEKSRLLSDRFSAERPKGSFSTLEIQRTEQGDSAMYLCASSHPGLAGPRQFFGPGTRLTVL.

V is TRBV5-1 and J is TRBJ2-2, with D unresolved. Germline assignment: CDR1 SGHRS and CDR2 YFSETQ. CDR3 length: 11 residues. Trimming took 7 bases from V and 5 from J, leaving 6 bases between them. The chain's CDR3 is CASGETGELFF. The CDR3 DNA reads TGCGCCAGCGGAGAAACCGGGGAGCTGTTTTTT.